This is a list of T cell receptor beta chains from one sample in a study of blood T cell repertoires in COVID-19. Here immunoSEQ multiplex PCR was the method, and the copy in TCRdb shows in-frame clones only, minus some. The sample holds 150,000 to 200,000 clones, over 70% seen once. Source material: peripheral blood. The receptors here all came from a man in his 60s with acute or convalescent COVID-19. Both conserved end residues are part of each CDR3. The D gene is left open where the match is weak. Size values are once, few and many counts, or a class for expanded clones, and some rows have none.

abundance,v_gene,j_gene,d_gene,CDR3aa,CDR3nt
few,TRBV6-2/TRBV6-3,TRBJ2-7,TRBD1,CASSGGTGRINEQYF,TGTGCCAGCAGTGGCGGGACAGGGAGGATCAACGAGCAGTACTTC
NA,TRBV9,TRBJ2-5,NA,CASSPHTGQETQYF,TGTGCCAGCAGCCCCCACACGGGCCAAGAGACCCAGTACTTC
NA,TRBV6-2/TRBV6-3,TRBJ1-1,NA,CASSLGTLNTEAFF,TGTGCCAGCAGCTTGGGGACTTTGAACACTGAAGCTTTCTTT
NA,TRBV5-6,TRBJ1-1,NA,CASSGTLNTEAFF,TGTGCCAGCAGCGGGACTTTGAACACTGAAGCTTTCTTT
NA,TRBV14,TRBJ2-7,TRBD2,CASSQDPGLAGSGYPSEQYF,TGTGCCAGCAGCCAAGACCCGGGACTAGCGGGATCAGGTTACCCCTCCGAGCAGTACTTC
NA,TRBV14,TRBJ1-5,NA,CASSQDQAGPQHF,TGTGCCAGCAGCCAAGATCAGGCGGGGCCCCAGCATTTT
NA,TRBV12-3/TRBV12-4,TRBJ1-2,NA,CASSSLYGYTF,TGTGCCAGCAGTTCCCTTTATGGCTACACCTTC
NA,TRBV2,TRBJ2-2,TRBD2,CASSERLAGTAGELFF,TGTGCCAGCAGTGAGCGGCTAGCGGGAACCGCCGGGGAGCTGTTTTTT
NA,TRBV5-1,TRBJ1-1,TRBD1,CASSLQQGATTEAFF,TGCGCCAGCAGCTTGCAACAGGGGGCGACCACTGAAGCTTTCTTT
few,TRBV30,TRBJ2-7,NA,CAWSVMGDEQYF,TGTGCCTGGAGTGTAATGGGCGACGAGCAGTACTTC
NA,TRBV2,TRBJ1-3,NA,CASIPSSGNTIYF,TGTGCCAGCATCCCCTCCTCTGGAAACACCATATATTTT
NA,TRBV7-8,TRBJ1-1,NA,CASSFDSFNTEAFF,TGTGCCAGCAGCTTTGACAGTTTCAACACTGAAGCTTTCTTT
NA,TRBV9,TRBJ2-5,NA,CASSVAAEETQYF,TGTGCCAGCAGCGTAGCCGCGGAGGAGACCCAGTACTTC
few,TRBV27,TRBJ2-1,NA,CASTDRGPVDEQFF,TGTGCCAGCACCGATCGAGGGCCTGTCGATGAGCAGTTCTTC
NA,TRBV7-2,TRBJ2-3,TRBD2,CASSPGLAADTQYF,TGTGCCAGCAGCCCGGGACTAGCGGCGGATACGCAGTATTTT
NA,TRBV5-4,TRBJ2-1,NA,CASSPRTSNEQFF,TGTGCCAGCAGCCCCCGAACTAGCAATGAGCAGTTCTTC
NA,TRBV19,TRBJ2-3,TRBD2,CASSIDRTSGVNTQYF,TGTGCCAGTAGTATAGACCGGACTAGCGGGGTTAATACGCAGTATTTT
NA,TRBV4-1,TRBJ1-3,NA,CASSQTSLGSGNTIYF,TGCGCCAGCAGCCAAACCTCACTAGGCTCTGGAAACACCATATATTTT
NA,TRBV10-3,TRBJ1-5,NA,CAISEWGNRERSNQPQHF,TGTGCCATCAGTGAATGGGGAAACCGGGAGCGTAGCAATCAGCCCCAGCATTTT
NA,TRBV3-1/TRBV3-2,TRBJ1-1,NA,CASSQGEVNTEAFF,TGTGCCAGCAGCCAAGGGGAGGTGAACACTGAAGCTTTCTTT
NA,TRBV27,TRBJ2-7,NA,CASSSDKAYEQYF,TGTGCCAGCAGTTCGGACAAAGCCTACGAGCAGTACTTC
NA,TRBV19,TRBJ1-5,NA,CASSIAQADQPQHF,TGTGCCAGTAGTATCGCGCAGGCTGATCAGCCCCAGCATTTT
NA,TRBV19,TRBJ1-1,TRBD1,CASSSTRQGQTEAFF,TGTGCCAGTAGTAGCACTAGACAGGGACAGACTGAAGCTTTCTTT
NA,TRBV18,TRBJ2-5,TRBD2,CASSPGLAGEETQYF,TGTGCCAGCTCACCGGGACTAGCGGGAGAAGAGACCCAGTACTTC
NA,TRBV5-6,TRBJ2-3,TRBD2,CASSFKTGTMKQYF,TGTGCCAGCAGCTTTAAGACCGGGACTATGAAGCAGTATTTT
NA,TRBV19,TRBJ1-3,NA,CASSGGMRSGNTIYF,TGTGCCAGTTCGGGGGGGATGCGCTCTGGAAACACCATATATTTT
once,TRBV24-1,TRBJ2-1,TRBD2,CATSDYTSAPNNEQFF,TGTGCCACCAGTGATTACACTAGCGCGCCGAACAATGAGCAGTTCTTC
few,TRBV2,TRBJ1-3,NA,CASSEPRSGNTIYF,TGTGCCAGCAGTGAACCCAGGTCTGGAAACACCATATATTTT
NA,TRBV28,TRBJ1-3,NA,CASLSGNTIYF,TGTGCCAGCCTCTCTGGAAACACCATATATTTT
NA,TRBV2,TRBJ2-4,TRBD2,CASSEAGLAAYF,TGTGCCAGCAGTGAAGCGGGACTAGCGGCGTACTTC
NA,TRBV12-3/TRBV12-4,TRBJ2-5,NA,CASSLSVQETQYF,TGTGCCAGCAGCTTAAGCGTCCAAGAGACCCAGTACTTC
NA,TRBV11-2,TRBJ2-1,NA,CASSSPWRGINEQFF,TGTGCCAGCAGCTCCCCTTGGCGGGGTATCAATGAGCAGTTCTTC
NA,TRBV7-9,TRBJ1-2,NA,CASSPLTGLNYGYTF,TGTGCCAGCAGCCCCCTAACAGGCCTGAACTATGGCTACACCTTC
NA,TRBV5-1,TRBJ1-2,NA,CASSLGAGNGYTF,TGCGCCAGCAGCTTGGGTGCAGGAAATGGCTACACCTTC
once,TRBV11-1,TRBJ1-2,TRBD1,CASSGDRTNYGYTF,TGTGCCAGCAGCGGGGACAGGACTAACTATGGCTACACCTTC
NA,TRBV19,TRBJ1-1,TRBD1,CASSPGTDPNTEAFF,TGTGCCAGTAGTCCGGGGACAGATCCGAACACTGAAGCTTTCTTT
NA,TRBV6-6,TRBJ1-5,TRBD1,CASSYSTGEHQPQHF,TGTGCCAGCAGTTACTCGACAGGGGAACATCAGCCCCAGCATTTT
NA,TRBV5-1,TRBJ1-5,NA,CASSPHARDSNQPQHF,TGCGCCAGCAGCCCTCACGCCAGGGATAGCAATCAGCCCCAGCATTTT
NA,TRBV5-8,TRBJ2-1,TRBD2,CASSFGTSGLNEQFF,TGTGCCAGCAGCTTCGGGACTAGCGGGCTTAATGAGCAGTTCTTC
NA,TRBV18,TRBJ2-1,NA,CASSTGQYNEQFF,TGTGCCAGCTCAACCGGACAGTACAATGAGCAGTTCTTC
NA,TRBV11-2,TRBJ1-1,NA,CASSLAQANTEAFF,TGTGCCAGCAGCTTAGCACAGGCTAACACTGAAGCTTTCTTT
few,TRBV10-3,TRBJ2-7,NA,CAMRDSPTYEQYF,TGTGCCATGAGGGACTCTCCCACCTACGAGCAGTACTTC
NA,TRBV2,TRBJ1-1,TRBD1,CANRDRGNTEAFF,TGTGCCAACCGGGACAGGGGGAACACTGAAGCTTTCTTT
NA,TRBV29-1,TRBJ2-4,NA,CSVVLQGNIQYF,TGCAGCGTCGTACTGCAGGGAAACATTCAGTACTTC
NA,TRBV10-3,TRBJ1-2,NA,CAISEGGDYGYTF,TGTGCCATCAGTGAAGGAGGCGACTATGGCTACACCTTC
once,TRBV5-1,TRBJ2-2,NA,CASSNLTRGRNTGELFF,TGCGCCAGCAGCAACTTAACCAGGGGCCGGAACACCGGGGAGCTGTTTTTT
NA,TRBV4-3,TRBJ1-1,NA,CASSQDGSRGSTEAFF,TGCGCCAGCAGCCAAGATGGTAGTCGGGGGAGCACTGAAGCTTTCTTT
NA,TRBV7-3,TRBJ1-1,NA,CASSPFVTVNTEAFF,TGTGCCAGCAGCCCATTCGTGACAGTGAACACTGAAGCTTTCTTT
few,TRBV10-3,TRBJ2-7,TRBD1,CAITGGQGAAYEQYF,TGTGCCATCACGGGGGGACAGGGCGCCGCATACGAGCAGTACTTC
NA,TRBV11-2,TRBJ2-7,TRBD2,CASSFIPGGYEQYF,TGTGCCAGCAGCTTTATCCCGGGGGGCTACGAGCAGTACTTC
NA,TRBV9,TRBJ2-5,NA,CASSVEQGWEETQYF,TGTGCCAGCAGCGTAGAGCAGGGGTGGGAAGAGACCCAGTACTTC
NA,TRBV6-5,TRBJ2-7,TRBD2,CASSFRLAGSYEQYF,TGTGCCAGCAGTTTCAGACTAGCGGGGTCCTACGAGCAGTACTTC
NA,TRBV6-1,TRBJ1-2,NA,CASSDVGQRSGYTF,TGTGCCAGCAGTGACGTGGGACAAAGGTCCGGCTACACCTTC
NA,TRBV4-1,TRBJ2-2,NA,CASSQGSAGGATGELFF,TGCGCCAGCAGCCAAGGTTCAGCGGGCGGCGCCACCGGGGAGCTGTTTTTT
few,TRBV7-2,TRBJ2-1,NA,CASSPAGASYNEQFF,TGTGCCAGCAGCCCAGCAGGGGCGTCCTACAATGAGCAGTTCTTC